This TCR beta chain was sequenced in a study of blood T cell repertoires in COVID-19. As for the study in general: Acute-phase and convalescent COVID-19 samples originated in the United States, Italy and Spain. PBMCs, B-cell-depleted T cells, or T cells were the source of the cDNA or gDNA that made up the material.

Original data processing: Cell counts per sample came from amplifying reference gene primers. Data came from immunoSEQ multiplex PCR; TCRdb stores just in-frame clones and leaves some out. That table furnishes V, J and clone size, whereas the DNA furnished D and trimming. The table records roughly 190,000 clones, under 90% of them present only once. In germline, CDR1 is LNHDA, CDR2 SQIVND (reference sequence). Trimming took 5 bases from V and 0 from J, leaving 5 bases between them. This CDR3 contains 14 residues. The clonotype originates from a man aged 60 to 69 with acute or convalescent COVID-19. Source material: peripheral blood. V and J are TRBV19 and TRBJ1-6; D not certain. The CDR3 spells CASSESSYNSPLHF. CDR3 coding DNA: TGTGCCAGTAGTGAGAGCTCCTATAATTCACCCCTCCACTTT.